The 6 T cell receptor beta chains in this list originate from one sample, sequenced in a study of T cell clones after liver transplantation. The data were produced by immunoSEQ multiplex PCR, yet TCRdb's version contains in-frame clones alone and is incomplete. The profile shows about 4,800 clones, under 50% of them singletons. Their recognized antigens are unknown. TCRbeta sequences of proliferating CFSE-low MLR cells were labeled alloreactive. Material for sequencing was CD4+ T cells from cultured PBMCs. Receptors originate from a human patient who received a liver transplant. Some T cells may have originated in the graft donor.

This clone counts as large. V and J are TRBV28 and TRBJ2-7; TRBD2 matches 11 bases. V lost 5 bases, J lost 7 bases, and 13 bases stayed unmatched. The CDR3 length is 16 residues. Germline-derived CDR1 and CDR2 are MDHEN and SYDVKM. The CDR3 region is CASSRTSGSSLREQYF. The CDR3 DNA reads as TGTGCCAGCAGTCGAACTAGCGGGAGTTCTCTTAGGGAGCAGTACTTC.

By share of the sample, this clone is medium-sized. This rearrangement joins TRBV2 to TRBJ2-3; a weak D match, TRBD2 (5 bases). CDR1 and CDR2 (germline): SNHLY, FYNNEI. Trimming took off 10 bases at V and 0 bases at J, with 17 bases between the two ends. The CDR3 runs 15 residues. The CDR3 region is CATKGATLSTDTQYF. CDR3 sequence (DNA): TGTGCCACGAAGGGAGCAACACTCAGCACAGATACGCAGTATTTT.

The chain joins TRBV19 to TRBJ2-3; 7 bases fit TRBD2. Trimming removed 5 bases from V and 10 bases from J; junction bases left unmatched: 9. There are 13 residues in the CDR3. Germline-derived CDR1 and CDR2 are LNHDA and SQIVND (reference sequence). CDR3 in amino acids: CASSSSGLVSQYF. Here the CDR3 DNA reads TGTGCCAGTAGTTCCTCCGGACTAGTTTCGCAGTATTTT. The full variable domain, with the rest looked up from reference TRBV19 and TRBJ2-3, is DGGITQSPKYLFRKEGQNVTLSCEQNLNHDAMYWYRQDPGQGLRLIYYSQIVNDFQKGDIAEGYSVSREKKESFPLTVTSAQKNPTAFYLCASSSSGLVSQYFGPGTRLTVL.

The chain joins TRBV6-5 to TRBJ2-7; 9 bases align to TRBD2. From germline, CDR1 is MNHEY and CDR2 SVGAGI. Unmatched junction bases numbered 9, after V lost 6 bases and J lost 6 bases. The CDR3 consists of 14 residues. Here the CDR3 reads CASSVAGEVTEQYF. CDR3 nucleotides: TGTGCCAGCAGCGTAGCGGGAGAGGTTACCGAGCAGTACTTC.

This clone has more than one count but fewer than ten. The rearrangement uses TRBV18 and TRBJ2-5; D is uncertain. The V and J ends lost 2 bases and 4 bases respectively, with 11 bases between them. The CDR3 sequence is 14 residues long. Germline V gene data show CDR1 as KGHSH and CDR2 as LQKENI. The CDR3 DNA reads as TGTGCCAGCTCACCAGGGCTTAGTAGAGAGACCCAGTACTTC. Amino acids: CASSPGLSRETQYF.

This clone was picked up one time. The V call is TRBV5-6, the J call TRBJ1-4; tentatively, D is TRBD1 (6 bases). Trimming pared 1 base from V and 5 bases from J, leaving 21 bases between. The CDR3 totals 18 residues. Germline V gene lookup returns CDR1 SGHDT and CDR2 YYEEEE. In DNA, the CDR3 is TGTGCCAGCAGCTTGAATGGGGGCGCGGGCCAAGGGAATGAAAAACTGTTTTTT. As protein: CASSLNGGAGQGNEKLFF. Supplemented by reference TRBV5-6 and TRBJ1-4, the full variable domain reads DAGVTQSPTHLIKTRGQQVTLRCSPKSGHDTVSWYQQALGQGPQFIFQYYEEEERQRGNFPDRFSGHQFPNYSSELNVNALLLGDSALYLCASSLNGGAGQGNEKLFFGSGTQLSVL.